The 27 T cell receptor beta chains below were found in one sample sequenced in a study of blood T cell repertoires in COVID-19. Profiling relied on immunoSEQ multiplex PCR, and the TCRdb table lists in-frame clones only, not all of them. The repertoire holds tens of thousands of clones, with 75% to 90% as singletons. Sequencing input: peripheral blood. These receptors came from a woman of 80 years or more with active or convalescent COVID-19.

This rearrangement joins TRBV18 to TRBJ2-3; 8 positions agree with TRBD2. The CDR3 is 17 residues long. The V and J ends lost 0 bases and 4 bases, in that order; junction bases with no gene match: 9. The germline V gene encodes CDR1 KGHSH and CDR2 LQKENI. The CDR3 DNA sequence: TGTGCCAGCTCACCACCGGTCGCGGGGGGTACCCCAGATACGCAGTATTTT. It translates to CASSPPVAGGTPDTQYF. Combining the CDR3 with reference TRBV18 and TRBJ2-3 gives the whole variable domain NAGVMQNPRHLVRRRGQEARLRCSPMKGHSHVYWYRQLPEEGLKFMVYLQKENIIDESGMPKERFSAEFPKEGPSILRIQQVVRGDSAAYFCASSPPVAGGTPDTQYFGPGTRLTVL.

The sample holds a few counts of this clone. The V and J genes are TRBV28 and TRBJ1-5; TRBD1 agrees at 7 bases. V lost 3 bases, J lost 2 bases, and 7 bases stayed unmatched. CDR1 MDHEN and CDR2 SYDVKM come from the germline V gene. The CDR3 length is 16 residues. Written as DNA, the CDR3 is TGTGCCAGCAGTTTTACGACCCAGGGGGGCAATCAGCCCCAGCATTTT. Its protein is CASSFTTQGGNQPQHF.

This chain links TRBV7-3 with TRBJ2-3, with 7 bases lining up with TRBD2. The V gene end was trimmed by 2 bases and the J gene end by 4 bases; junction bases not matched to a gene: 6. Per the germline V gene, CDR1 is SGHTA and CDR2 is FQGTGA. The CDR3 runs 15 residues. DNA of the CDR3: TGTGCCAGCAGCTTAGGGACTACCAGGGCAGATACGCAGTATTTT. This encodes CASSLGTTRADTQYF.

CDR3 DNA: TGCGCCAGCAGCCGCGGGACCAACAATGAGCAGTTCTTC. Translation gives CASSRGTNNEQFF. V and J are TRBV5-1 and TRBJ2-1, with TRBD2 as a possible D gene (6 bases). The CDR3 has 13 residues. From germline, CDR1 is SGHRS and CDR2 YFSETQ. V lost 4 bases, J lost 5 bases, and 10 bases lay in between.

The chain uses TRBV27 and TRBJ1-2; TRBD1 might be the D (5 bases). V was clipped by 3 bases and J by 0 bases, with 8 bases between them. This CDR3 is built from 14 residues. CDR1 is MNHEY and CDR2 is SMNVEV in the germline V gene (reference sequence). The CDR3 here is CASSFSTANYGYTF. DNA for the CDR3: TGTGCCAGCAGTTTCTCGACAGCTAACTATGGCTACACCTTC.

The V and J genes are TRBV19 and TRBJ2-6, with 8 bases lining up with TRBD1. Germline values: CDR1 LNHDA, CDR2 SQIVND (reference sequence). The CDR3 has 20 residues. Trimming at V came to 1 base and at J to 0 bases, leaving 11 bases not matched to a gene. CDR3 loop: CASSIVLGQGRGSGANVLTF. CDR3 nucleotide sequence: TGTGCCAGTAGTATAGTCCTCGGACAGGGACGGGGCTCTGGGGCCAACGTCCTGACTTTC.

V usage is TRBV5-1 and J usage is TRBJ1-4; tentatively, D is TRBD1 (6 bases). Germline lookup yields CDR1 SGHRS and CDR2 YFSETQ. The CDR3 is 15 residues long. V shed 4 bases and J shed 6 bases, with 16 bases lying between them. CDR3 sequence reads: CASSRDNGSDEKLFF. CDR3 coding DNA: TGCGCCAGCAGCCGGGACAACGGATCCGATGAAAAACTGTTTTTT.

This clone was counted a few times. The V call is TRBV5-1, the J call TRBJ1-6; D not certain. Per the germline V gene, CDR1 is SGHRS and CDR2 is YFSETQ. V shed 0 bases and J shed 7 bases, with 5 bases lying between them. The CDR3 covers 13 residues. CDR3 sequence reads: CASSLDLNSPLHF. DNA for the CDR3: TGCGCCAGCAGCTTGGATCTGAATTCACCCCTCCACTTT.

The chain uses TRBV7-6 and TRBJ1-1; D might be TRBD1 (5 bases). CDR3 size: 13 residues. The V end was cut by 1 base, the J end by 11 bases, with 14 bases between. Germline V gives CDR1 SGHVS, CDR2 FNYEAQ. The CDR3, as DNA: TGTGCCAGCAGCTTAGAGGCAGGGAGGGAGGCTTTCTTT. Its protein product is CASSLEAGREAFF. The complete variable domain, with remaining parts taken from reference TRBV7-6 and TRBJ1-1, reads GAGVSQSPRYKVTKRGQDVALRCDPISGHVSLYWYRQALGQGPEFLTYFNYEAQQDKSGLPNDRFSAERPEGSISTLTIQRTEQRDSAMYRCASSLEAGREAFFGQGTRLTVV.

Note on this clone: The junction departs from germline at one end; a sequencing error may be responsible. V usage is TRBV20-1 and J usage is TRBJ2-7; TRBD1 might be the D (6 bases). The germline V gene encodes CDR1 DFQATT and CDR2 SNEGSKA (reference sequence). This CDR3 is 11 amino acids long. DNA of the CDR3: TGCAGTGCTAGGGACAGCGCAAAGCTCCGATTC. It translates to CSARDSAKLRF.

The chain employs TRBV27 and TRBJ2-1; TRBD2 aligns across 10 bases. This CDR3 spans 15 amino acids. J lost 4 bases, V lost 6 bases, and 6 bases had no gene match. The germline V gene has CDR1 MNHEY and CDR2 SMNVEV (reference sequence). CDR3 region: CASRHGTSVYNEQFF. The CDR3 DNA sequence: TGTGCCAGCAGGCACGGGACTAGCGTTTACAATGAGCAGTTCTTC.

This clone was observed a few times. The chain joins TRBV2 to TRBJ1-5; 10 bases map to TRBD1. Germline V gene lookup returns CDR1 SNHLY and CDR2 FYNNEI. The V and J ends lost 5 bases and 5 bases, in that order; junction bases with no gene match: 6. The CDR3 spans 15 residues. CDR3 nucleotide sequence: TGTGCCAGCAGTACCTCGGGACAGGGGTATCAGCCCCAGCATTTT. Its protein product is CASSTSGQGYQPQHF.

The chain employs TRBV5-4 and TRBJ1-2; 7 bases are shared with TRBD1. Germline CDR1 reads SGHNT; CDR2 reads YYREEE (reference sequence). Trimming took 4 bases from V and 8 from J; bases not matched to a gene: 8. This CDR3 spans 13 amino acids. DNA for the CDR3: TGTGCCAGCAGCCTGGGACAGCTAGGCGGCTACACCTTC. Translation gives CASSLGQLGGYTF.

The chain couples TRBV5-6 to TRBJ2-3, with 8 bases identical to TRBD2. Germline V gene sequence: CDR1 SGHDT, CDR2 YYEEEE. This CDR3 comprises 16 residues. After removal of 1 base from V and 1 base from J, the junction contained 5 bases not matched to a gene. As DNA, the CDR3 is TGTGCCAGCAGCTTGCGGTTAGCGGGACGCACAGATACGCAGTATTTT. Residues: CASSLRLAGRTDTQYF.

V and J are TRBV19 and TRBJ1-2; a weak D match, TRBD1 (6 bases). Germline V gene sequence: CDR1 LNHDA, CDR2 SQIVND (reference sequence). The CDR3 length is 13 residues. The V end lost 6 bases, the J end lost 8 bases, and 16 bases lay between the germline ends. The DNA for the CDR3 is TGTGCCAGTAGCAACGTGGACAGTCGCGGCTACACCTTC. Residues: CASSNVDSRGYTF.

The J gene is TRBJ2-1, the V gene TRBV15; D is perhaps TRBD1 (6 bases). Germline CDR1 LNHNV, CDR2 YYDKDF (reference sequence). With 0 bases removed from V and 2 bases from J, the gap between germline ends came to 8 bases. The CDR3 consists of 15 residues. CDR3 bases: TGTGCCACCAGCAGAGACAGGGACACCTACAATGAGCAGTTCTTC. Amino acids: CATSRDRDTYNEQFF.

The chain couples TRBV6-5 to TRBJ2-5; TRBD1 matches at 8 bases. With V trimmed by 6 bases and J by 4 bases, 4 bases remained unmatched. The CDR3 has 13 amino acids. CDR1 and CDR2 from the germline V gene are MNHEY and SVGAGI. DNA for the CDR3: TGTGCCAGCAGGCCAGGGGGCTTAGAGACCCAGTACTTC. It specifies CASRPGGLETQYF.

CDR3 residues: CASSQFADRASPSGNTIYF. The CDR3 region has the DNA TGCGCCAGCAGTCAATTTGCGGACAGGGCGAGCCCCTCTGGAAACACCATATATTTT. This sequence joins TRBV23-1 and TRBJ1-3; 8 nucleotides agree with TRBD1. TRBV23-1 qualifies as an ORF whose function is uncertain. J was trimmed by 0 bases and V by 1 base; bases with no gene match: 11. The CDR3 runs 19 residues.

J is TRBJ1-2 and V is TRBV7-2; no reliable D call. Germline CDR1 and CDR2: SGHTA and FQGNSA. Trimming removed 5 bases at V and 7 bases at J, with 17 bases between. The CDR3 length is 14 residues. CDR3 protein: CASSPAGLRGGYTF. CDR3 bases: TGTGCCAGCAGCCCCGCGGGCTTGCGTGGTGGCTACACCTTC.

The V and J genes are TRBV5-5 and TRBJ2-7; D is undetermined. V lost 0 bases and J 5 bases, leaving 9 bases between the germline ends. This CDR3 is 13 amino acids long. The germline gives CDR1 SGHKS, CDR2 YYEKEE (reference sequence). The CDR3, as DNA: TGTGCCAGCAGCTTGGACGCTAAAAACGAGCAGTACTTC. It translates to CASSLDAKNEQYF.

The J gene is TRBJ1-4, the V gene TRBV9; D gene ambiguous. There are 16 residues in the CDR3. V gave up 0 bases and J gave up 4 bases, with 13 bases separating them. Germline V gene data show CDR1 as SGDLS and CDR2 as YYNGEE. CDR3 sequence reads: CASSVGPGFVNEKLFF. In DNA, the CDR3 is TGTGCCAGCAGCGTAGGACCGGGATTCGTTAATGAAAAACTGTTTTTT. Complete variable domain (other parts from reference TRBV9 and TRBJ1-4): DSGVTQTPKHLITATGQRVTLRCSPRSGDLSVYWYQQSLDQGLQFLIQYYNGEERAKGNILERFSAQQFPDLHSELNLSSLELGDSALYFCASSVGPGFVNEKLFFGSGTQLSVL.

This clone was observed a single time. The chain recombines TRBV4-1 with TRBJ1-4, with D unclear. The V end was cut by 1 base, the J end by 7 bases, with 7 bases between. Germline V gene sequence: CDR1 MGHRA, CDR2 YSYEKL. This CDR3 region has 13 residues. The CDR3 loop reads CASSQALSEKLFF. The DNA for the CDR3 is TGCGCCAGCAGCCAAGCCCTTTCTGAAAAACTGTTTTTT.

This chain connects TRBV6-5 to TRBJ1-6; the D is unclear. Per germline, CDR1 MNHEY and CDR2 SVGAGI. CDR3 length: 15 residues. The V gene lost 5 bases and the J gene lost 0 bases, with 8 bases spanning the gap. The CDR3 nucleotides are TGTGCCAGCAGTCCACAGAGCTCCTATAATTCACCCCTCCACTTT. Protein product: CASSPQSSYNSPLHF.

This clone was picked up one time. DNA for the CDR3: TGTGCCAGCAGCTCTTTACAGGGGACGGCTAACTATGGCTACACCTTC. Encoded protein: CASSSLQGTANYGYTF. The rearrangement uses TRBV11-2 and TRBJ1-2, with 7 positions matching TRBD1. Germline CDR1 SGHAT, CDR2 FQNNGV. This CDR3 comprises 16 residues. Trimming at V came to 4 bases and at J to 0 bases, leaving 8 bases not matched to a gene.

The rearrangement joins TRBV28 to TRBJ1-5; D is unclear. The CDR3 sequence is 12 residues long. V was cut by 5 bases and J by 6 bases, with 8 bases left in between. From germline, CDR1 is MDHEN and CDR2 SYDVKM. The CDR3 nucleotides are TGTGCCAGCAGTCCATTGTTTCAGCCCCAGCATTTT. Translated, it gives CASSPLFQPQHF.

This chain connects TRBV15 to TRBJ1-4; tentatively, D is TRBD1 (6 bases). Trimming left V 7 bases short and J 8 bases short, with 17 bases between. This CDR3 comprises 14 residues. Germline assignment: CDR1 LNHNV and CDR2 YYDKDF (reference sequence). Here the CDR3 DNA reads TGTGCCACCACCCTGGCGGGGGCTGAGGAAAAACTGTTTTTT. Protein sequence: CATTLAGAEEKLFF.

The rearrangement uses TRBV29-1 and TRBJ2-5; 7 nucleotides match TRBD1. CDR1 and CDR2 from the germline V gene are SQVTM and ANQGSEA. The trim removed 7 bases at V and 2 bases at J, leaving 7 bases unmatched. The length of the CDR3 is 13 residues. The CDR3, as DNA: TGCAGCGAGCTTGGACAGGATCAAGAGACCCAGTACTTC. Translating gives CSELGQDQETQYF.